Presented here are 18 T cell receptor beta chains from one specimen sequenced in a study of response to subunit inactivated influenza vaccine (dated by TCRdb to the late 2010s). The library was made by RT-PCR. Sequencing was carried out with an Illumina HiSeq 2500. The public reads were reanalyzed by TCRdb: fastp trimming at Q25, MiXCR alignment, in-frame beta chains only. Rows merge per CDR3 protein into single entries with the most common DNA and genes. This sample has roughly 180,000 distinct CDR3 sequences in its table, and about 10% of those were observed once. Clones ranked in the top ten supply under 13% of the sample. The sequenced sample was non-naive T cells sorted from PBMCs, obtained on the day of vaccination. The sample's cell subset or site label, in plain terms: memory T cell fraction. The receptors come from a man in his fifties or sixties who received an inactivated influenza vaccine. Donor details come from another sample of the same person, matched by shared clones.

The chain is built from TRBV6-2 or TRBV6-3 and TRBJ2-1; 8 positions match TRBD1. The CDR3 length is 17 residues. Trimming at V came to 7 bases and at J to 8 bases, leaving 19 bases not matched to a gene. Germline CDR1 and CDR2: MNHEY and SVGEGT. CDR3 DNA: TGTGCCAGCAAGGGGCAGGGGGCAACTTACCGGGGCTATGAGCAGTTCTTC. Translated: CASKGQGATYRGYEQFF.

This clonotype was counted ten times or more. V is TRBV29-1 and J is TRBJ2-1, with D possibly being TRBD1 or TRBD2 (6 bases each). This CDR3 is 12 amino acids long. Germline assignment: CDR1 SQVTM and CDR2 ANQGSEA. The ends were cut back, 4 bases at V and 7 bases at J, with 11 bases in the middle. CDR3 sequence reads: CSVGGAINEQFF. Written as DNA, the CDR3 is TGCAGCGTTGGGGGGGCTATTAATGAGCAGTTCTTC.

This clonotype was observed at least ten times. This rearrangement joins TRBV11-2 to TRBJ2-1; the match to TRBD1 covers 7 bases. Germline loops: CDR1 SGHAT, CDR2 FQNNGV. Germline trimming cut 0 bases from V and 13 bases from J; bases unmatched to any gene: 6. The CDR3 contains 13 residues. CDR3 sequence: CASSLESGGEQFF. The CDR3 bases are TGTGCCAGCAGCTTAGAGTCAGGGGGAGAACAGTTCTTC.

CDR3 sequence: CASSLEGDRLWAQYF. CDR3 bases: TGCGCCAGCAGCTTGGAGGGGGACAGGCTCTGGGCCCAGTACTTC. The rearrangement joins TRBV5-1 to TRBJ2-5; 8 bases are a match to TRBD1. J was trimmed by 9 bases and V by 0 bases; bases with no gene match: 10. The germline V gene encodes CDR1 SGHRS and CDR2 YFSETQ. This CDR3 has 15 residues.

The chain employs TRBV29-1 and TRBJ2-1; TRBD2 agrees at 8 bases. Germline CDR1 is SQVTM and CDR2 is ANQGSEA. This CDR3 region has 14 residues. V lost 4 bases and J lost 6; bases outside the gene matches: 8. In nucleotides, the CDR3 is TGCAGCGTTGCCTCGGGAGGGCGGGGCAATGAGCAGTTCTTC. As protein: CSVASGGRGNEQFF.

In its sample, this clonotype was seen a few times. The chain links TRBV29-1 to TRBJ2-5; 8 nucleotides line up with TRBD1. Unmatched junction bases numbered 7, after V lost 0 bases and J lost 4 bases. This CDR3 contains 15 residues. The V gene's germline CDR1 is SQVTM and CDR2 ANQGSEA. The DNA for the CDR3 is TGCAGCGTTGAAGATCGCGGACAGGGAGCAGAGACCCAGTACTTC. Residues: CSVEDRGQGAETQYF.

This clonotype was counted only a few times. V gene TRBV28 combines with J gene TRBJ2-7; 8 bases map to TRBD1. The CDR3 is 14 residues long. Germline V gene data show CDR1 as MDHEN and CDR2 as SYDVKM. The V segment lost 6 bases and the J segment 2 bases; nucleotides outside the gene matches: 6. The CDR3 sequence: CASRRQGITYEQYF. CDR3 nucleotide sequence: TGTGCCAGCAGAAGACAGGGGATTACCTACGAGCAGTACTTC.

V gene TRBV28 combines with J gene TRBJ1-5, with 8 bases identical to TRBD1. Germline-derived CDR1 and CDR2 are MDHEN and SYDVKM. V dropped 7 bases and J dropped 6; count of bases not matched to a gene: 11. The CDR3 contains 15 residues. Here the CDR3 reads CASKSTGGQGQPQHF. The CDR3 bases are TGTGCCAGCAAGAGTACAGGGGGTCAGGGTCAGCCCCAGCATTTT.

This sequence joins TRBV5-8 and TRBJ1-1; 7 bases agree with TRBD1. The CDR3 has 12 residues. Germline CDR1 reads SGHTS; CDR2 reads YDEGEE. V lost 2 bases, J lost 10 bases, and 5 bases stayed unmatched. The CDR3 nucleotides are TGTGCCAGCAGCTTTACAGGGGCCTCAGCTTTCTTT. Its protein is CASSFTGASAFF.

The sample holds many counts of this clonotype. The V call is TRBV7-2, the J call TRBJ2-7; 10 nucleotides match TRBD1. The CDR3 has 14 residues. After removal of 8 bases from V and 6 bases from J, the junction contained 10 bases not matched to a gene. Per the germline V gene, CDR1 is SGHTA and CDR2 is FQGNSA. This chain's CDR3 is CASGPPGTGAEQYF. The DNA of the CDR3 is TGTGCCAGCGGTCCCCCGGGGACAGGGGCCGAGCAGTACTTC.

This clonotype was recorded many times. V and J are TRBV14 and TRBJ2-1; TRBD2 agrees at 9 bases. Germline trimming cut 4 bases from V and 8 bases from J; bases unmatched to any gene: 6. The CDR3 is 14 amino acids. Germline CDR1 SGHDN, CDR2 FVKESK. CDR3 DNA sequence: TGTGCCAGCAGCCGGCATAGCGGGAGCTATGAGCAGTTCTTC. Translation: CASSRHSGSYEQFF.

The chain uses TRBV6-1 and TRBJ1-3; D is unclear. Germline V CDR1 and CDR2: MNHNS, SASEGT. V lost 7 bases and J 1 base, leaving 11 bases between the germline ends. The CDR3 spans 14 residues. CDR3 sequence reads: CASTQTGSGNTIYF. As DNA, the CDR3 is TGTGCCAGCACCCAGACTGGGTCTGGAAACACCATATATTTT.

The rearrangement joins TRBV7-2 to TRBJ2-2, with D possibly being TRBD1 (6 bases). With 6 bases removed from V and 5 bases from J, the gap between germline ends came to 16 bases. CDR3 length equals 15 residues. Germline CDR1 is SGHTA and CDR2 is FQGNSA. CDR3 residues: CASRQQGRATGELFF. The CDR3 DNA reads TGTGCCAGCAGACAACAGGGAAGGGCGACCGGGGAGCTGTTTTTT.

In regard to this clonotype: Relative to the germline gene, one junction end is altered; a read error may explain this. The chain combines TRBV7-2 with TRBJ2-3; no reliable D call. In germline, CDR1 is SGHTA, CDR2 FQGNSA. The CDR3 extends over 13 amino acids. As DNA, the CDR3 is TGTGTCAGCAGCCGGGCGTCAACAGATACGCAGTATTTT. Protein sequence: CVSSRASTDTQYF.

The chain is built from TRBV12-3 or TRBV12-4 and TRBJ1-5; D ambiguous. CDR3 size: 12 residues. The ends were cut back, 6 bases at V and 6 bases at J, with 9 bases in the middle. CDR3 nucleotide sequence: TGTGCCAGCAGGAAAGCGGTTCAGCCCCAGCATTTT. Protein sequence: CASRKAVQPQHF.

The CDR3: CASSLGGGNTIYF. CDR3 bases: TGTGCCAGCAGCTTAGGTGGAGGGAACACCATATATTTT. The chain employs TRBV13 and TRBJ1-3; no definite D call. The length of the CDR3 is 13 residues. Between the trimmed V and J ends, which lost 0 bases and 7 bases, there was a span of 7 bases. Germline V gives CDR1 PRHDT, CDR2 FYEKMQ (reference sequence).

The chain carries TRBV7-8 and TRBJ2-1, with D possibly TRBD1 on 7 matching bases. Trimming pared 1 base from V and 5 bases from J, leaving 15 bases between. Germline V gene sequence: CDR1 SGHVS, CDR2 FQNEAQ. This CDR3 comprises 16 residues. CDR3 amino acids: CASSLGRRRGHNEQFF. The CDR3 DNA sequence: TGTGCCAGCAGCTTAGGACGGCGGAGGGGGCACAATGAGCAGTTCTTC. Drawing the rest from reference TRBV7-8 and TRBJ2-1, the complete variable domain is GAGVSQSPRYKVAKRGQDVALRCDPISGHVSLFWYQQALGQGPEFLTYFQNEAQLDKSGLPSDRFFAERPEGSVSTLKIQRTQQEDSAVYLCASSLGRRRGHNEQFFGPGTRLTVL.

At least ten counts were recorded for this clonotype. The chain combines TRBV7-2 with TRBJ2-2; 8 bases align to TRBD1. In germline, CDR1 is SGHTA, CDR2 FQGNSA. This CDR3 contains 16 residues. V shed 0 bases, J shed 2 bases, and the junction held 2 bases outside the gene matches. CDR3 in DNA: TGTGCCAGCAGCTTAGCCGGGACAGGTAACACCGGGGAGCTGTTTTTT. Its translation: CASSLAGTGNTGELFF. The full variable domain, rest sourced from reference TRBV7-2 and TRBJ2-2, is GAGVSQSPSNKVTEKGKDVELRCDPISGHTALYWYRQSLGQGLEFLIYFQGNSAPDKSGLPSDRFSAERTGGSVSTLTIQRTQQEDSAVYLCASSLAGTGNTGELFFGEGSRLTVL.